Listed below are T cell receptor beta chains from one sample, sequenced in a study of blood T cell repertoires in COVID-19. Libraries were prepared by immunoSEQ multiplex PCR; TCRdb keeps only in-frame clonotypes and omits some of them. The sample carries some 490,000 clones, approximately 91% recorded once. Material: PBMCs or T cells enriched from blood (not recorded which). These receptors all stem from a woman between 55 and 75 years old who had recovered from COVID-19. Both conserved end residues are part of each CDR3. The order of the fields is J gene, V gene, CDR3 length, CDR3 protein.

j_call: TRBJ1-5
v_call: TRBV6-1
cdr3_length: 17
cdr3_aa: CASSGPTRGNSNQPQHF

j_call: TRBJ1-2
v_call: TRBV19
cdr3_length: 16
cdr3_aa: CASSIISTGRNYGYTF

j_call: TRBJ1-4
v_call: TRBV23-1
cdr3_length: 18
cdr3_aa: CASSQEKRPGQNNEKLFF

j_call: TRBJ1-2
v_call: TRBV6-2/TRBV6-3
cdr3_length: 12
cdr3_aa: CASSGQPIGYTF

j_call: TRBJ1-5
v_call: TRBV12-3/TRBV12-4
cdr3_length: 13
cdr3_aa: CASNGQFNQPQHF

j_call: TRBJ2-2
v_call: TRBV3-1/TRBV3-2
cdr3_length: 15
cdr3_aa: CASSLGQTNTGELFF

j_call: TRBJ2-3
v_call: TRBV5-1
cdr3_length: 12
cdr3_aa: CASSREGDTQYF

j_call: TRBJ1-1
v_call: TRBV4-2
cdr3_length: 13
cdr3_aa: CASSQDHSREAFF

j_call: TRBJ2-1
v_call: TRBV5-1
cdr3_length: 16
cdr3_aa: CASSLGSGGRSDEQFF

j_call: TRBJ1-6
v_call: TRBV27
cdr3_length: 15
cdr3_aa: CASSFRRSYNSPLHF

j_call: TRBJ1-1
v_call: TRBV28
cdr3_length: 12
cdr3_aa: CASSPGGHEAFF

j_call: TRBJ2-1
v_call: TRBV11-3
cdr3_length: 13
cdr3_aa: CASSLLNSNEQFF

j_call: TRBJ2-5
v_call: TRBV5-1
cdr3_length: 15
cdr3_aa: CASSLKASGGETQYF

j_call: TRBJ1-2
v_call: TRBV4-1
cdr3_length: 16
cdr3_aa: CASTQGGAEGKGSYTF

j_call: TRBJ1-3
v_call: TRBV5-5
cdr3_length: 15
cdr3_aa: CASSLVDISGNTIYF

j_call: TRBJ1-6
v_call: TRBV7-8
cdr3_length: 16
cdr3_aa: CASSFQGRQGGSPLHF

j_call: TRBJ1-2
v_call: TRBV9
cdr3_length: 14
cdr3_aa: CASSPREFSYGYTF

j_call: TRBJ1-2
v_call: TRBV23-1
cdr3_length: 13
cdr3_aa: CASSLPGGGGYTF

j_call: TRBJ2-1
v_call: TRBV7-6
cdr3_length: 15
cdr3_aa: CASSLRWGAYNEQFF

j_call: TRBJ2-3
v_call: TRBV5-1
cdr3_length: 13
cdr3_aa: CASSSGLTDTQYF

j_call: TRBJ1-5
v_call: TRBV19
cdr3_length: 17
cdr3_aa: CASSRYPQGNWNQPQHF

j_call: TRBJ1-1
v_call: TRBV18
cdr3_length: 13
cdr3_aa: CASSPIQGTEAFF

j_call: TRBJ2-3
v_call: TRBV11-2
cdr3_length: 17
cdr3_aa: CASSLASGTSVADTQYF

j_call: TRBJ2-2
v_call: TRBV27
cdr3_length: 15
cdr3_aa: CASSYKAGYTGELFF

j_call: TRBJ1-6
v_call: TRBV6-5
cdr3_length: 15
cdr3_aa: CASSLTGTDNSPLHF

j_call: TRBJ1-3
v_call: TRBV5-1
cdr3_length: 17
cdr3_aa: CASSTGTGATSGNTIYF

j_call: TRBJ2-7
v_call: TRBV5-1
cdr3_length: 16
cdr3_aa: CASSLSLTGSSYEQYF

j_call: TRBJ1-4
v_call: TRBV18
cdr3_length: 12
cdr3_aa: CASTKRWEKLFF

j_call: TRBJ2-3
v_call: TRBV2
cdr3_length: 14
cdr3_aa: CASSRDSSTDTQYF

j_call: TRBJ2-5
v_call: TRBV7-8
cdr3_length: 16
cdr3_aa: CASSLGLAGGGETQYF

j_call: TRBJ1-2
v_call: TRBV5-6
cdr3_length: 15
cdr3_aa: CASSLGTGGAYGYTF

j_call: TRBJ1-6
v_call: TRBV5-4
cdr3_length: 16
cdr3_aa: CASSYPPGTANSPLHF

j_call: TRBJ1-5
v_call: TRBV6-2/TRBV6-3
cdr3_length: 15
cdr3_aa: CASSQPIGDNQPQHF

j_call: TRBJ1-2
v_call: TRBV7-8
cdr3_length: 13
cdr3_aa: CASSLTGAYGYTF

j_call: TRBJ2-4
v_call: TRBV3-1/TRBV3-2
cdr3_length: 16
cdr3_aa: CASSQGHGLAKNIQYF

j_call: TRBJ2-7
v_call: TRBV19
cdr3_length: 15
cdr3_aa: CASSPGAGVSYEQYF

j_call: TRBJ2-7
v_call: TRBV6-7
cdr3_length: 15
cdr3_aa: CASSYSRREIYEQYF

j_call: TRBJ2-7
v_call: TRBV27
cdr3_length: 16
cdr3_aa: CASGRVLGGSTYEQYF

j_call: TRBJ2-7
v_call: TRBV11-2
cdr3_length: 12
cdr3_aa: CASSFATYEQYF

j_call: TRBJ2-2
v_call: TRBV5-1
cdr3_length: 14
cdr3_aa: CASSLGLGGGELFF

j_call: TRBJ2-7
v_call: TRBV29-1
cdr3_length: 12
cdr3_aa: CSARLASYEQYF

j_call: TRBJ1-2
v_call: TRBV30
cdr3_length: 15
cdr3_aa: CAWALTGLSVYGYTF

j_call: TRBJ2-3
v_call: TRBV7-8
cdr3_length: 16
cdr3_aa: CASSLFSGVNTDTQYF

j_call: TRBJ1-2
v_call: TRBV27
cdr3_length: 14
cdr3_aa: CASSTNRGRSGYTF

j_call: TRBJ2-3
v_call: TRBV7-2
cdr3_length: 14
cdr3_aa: CASSLTRDTDTQYF

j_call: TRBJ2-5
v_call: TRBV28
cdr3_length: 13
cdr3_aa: CASSSPGPETQYF

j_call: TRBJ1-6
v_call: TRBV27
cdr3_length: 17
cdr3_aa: CASSLRGLVGNHSPLHF

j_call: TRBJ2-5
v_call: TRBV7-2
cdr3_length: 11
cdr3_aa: CASSFGVTQYF

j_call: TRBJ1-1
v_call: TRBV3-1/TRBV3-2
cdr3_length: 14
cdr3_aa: CASSPQGSASEAFF

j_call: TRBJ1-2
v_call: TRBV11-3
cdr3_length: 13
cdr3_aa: CASSLGGAEGYTF

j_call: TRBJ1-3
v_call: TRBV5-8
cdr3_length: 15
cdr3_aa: CASSAGAGTGNTIYF

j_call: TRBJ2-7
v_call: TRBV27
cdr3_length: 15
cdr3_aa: CASSLSSHRYYEQYF

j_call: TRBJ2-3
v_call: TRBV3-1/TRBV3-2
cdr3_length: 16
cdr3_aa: CASSPQRGAHTDTQYF

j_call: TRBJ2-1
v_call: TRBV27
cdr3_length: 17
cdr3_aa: CASSDTSPGGLRNEQFF

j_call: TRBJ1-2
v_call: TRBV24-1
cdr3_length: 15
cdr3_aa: CATSDSGGANYGYTF

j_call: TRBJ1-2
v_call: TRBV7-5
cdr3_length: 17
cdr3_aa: CARSSDVRDRKIYGYTF

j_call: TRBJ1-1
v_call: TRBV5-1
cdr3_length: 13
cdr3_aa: CASSLHRDTEAFF

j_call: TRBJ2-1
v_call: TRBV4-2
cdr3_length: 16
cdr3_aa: CASSQEYGGNYNEQFF

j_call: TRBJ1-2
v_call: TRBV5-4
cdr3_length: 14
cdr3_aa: CASSPRQVPYGYTF

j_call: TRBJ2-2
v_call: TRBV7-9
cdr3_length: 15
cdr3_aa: CASRPTTGNTGELFF